This paragraph reports one TCR beta chain. The method, 5' RACE with UMI labels, was used to prepare the TRB cDNA libraries. TCRdb re-called the 5' RACE reads and gives one entry per CDR3 protein, without DNA. In all, the sample yields tens of thousands of distinct CDR3 sequences. The data derive from a study of CXCR3-negative and CXCR3-positive naive CD8 T cells. Study at large: Each library gave roughly 1.4 +/- 0.3 million of approximately 130 million TRB reads.

Germline-derived CDR1 and CDR2 are MDHEN and SYDVKM. The CDR3 runs to 14 residues. This receptor was identified in a human donor in good health. Some clones in this sample may be carry-over from other donors' samples. Sequencing was carried out using memory CD8+ T cells from blood. The chain couples TRBV28 to TRBJ2-1; lacking DNA, the TRBD2 call made by TCRdb goes unchecked. This chain's CDR3 is CASSLPSADNEQFF.